These T cell receptor beta chains were read from a single sample in a study of T cell changes during pregnancy in multiple sclerosis. This table comes from immunoSEQ multiplex PCR, and its TCRdb copy is limited to in-frame clones, with some not included. Altogether about 70,000 clones are present, roughly nine tenths being singletons, with the ten largest covering about 1.2%. The sample here was peripheral blood, taken in the third trimester of pregnancy. These receptors all stem from a female donor with multiple sclerosis, enrolled in a pregnancy study. Both conserved end residues are part of each CDR3. Each record gives: V gene, D gene, J gene, clone size, CDR3 DNA, CDR3 protein. D genes are given only for firm matches. Only some rows state a clone size, as once, few, many or a class for expanded clones.

TRBV5-4	TRBD2	TRBJ2-1	NA	TGTGCCAGCAGCCCTGATCCGAGGACTAGCGGGCTCTCCTACAATGAGCAGTTCTTC	CASSPDPRTSGLSYNEQFF
TRBV6-6	NA	TRBJ1-4	NA	TGTGCCAGCACAGCGGCCAAGGGTGCAACTAATGAAAAACTGTTTTTT	CASTAAKGATNEKLFF
TRBV9	NA	TRBJ2-1	NA	TGTGCCAGCAGCGTAGGGGGCGGGGTAAGCTCCTACAATGAGCAGTTCTTC	CASSVGGGVSSYNEQFF
TRBV30	NA	TRBJ2-5	NA	TGTGCCTGGAGTCGAAGCGGCCGCCAAGAGACCCAGTACTTC	CAWSRSGRQETQYF
TRBV9	NA	TRBJ2-1	NA	TGTGCCAGCAGCGTCAGGTGGGATGAGCAGTTCTTC	CASSVRWDEQFF
TRBV5-1	NA	TRBJ1-3	once	TGCGCCAGCAGCCCCAGGGTCTCAGGAGGAAACACCATATATTTT	CASSPRVSGGNTIYF
TRBV5-6	NA	TRBJ1-1	NA	TGTGCCAGCAGCTTATTGCTAAACACTGAAGCTTTCTTT	CASSLLLNTEAFF
TRBV11-2	NA	TRBJ1-3	NA	TGTGCCAGCAGCTTAGGGATTGGACAGACCTCTGGAAACACCATATATTTT	CASSLGIGQTSGNTIYF
TRBV5-1	NA	TRBJ2-2	NA	TGCGCCAGCAGCAGCTACACAGCCGCGAACACCGGGGAGCTGTTTTTT	CASSSYTAANTGELFF
TRBV18	NA	TRBJ2-5	once	TGTGCCAGCTCACCACGGGAGTTCCAAGAGACCCAGTACTTC	CASSPREFQETQYF
TRBV5-1	TRBD1	TRBJ2-1	NA	TGCGCCAGCAGCTTGGAGGCGGCAGGGGGCTCCTACAATGAGCAGTTCTTC	CASSLEAAGGSYNEQFF
TRBV2	NA	TRBJ2-3	NA	TGTGCCAGCAGTGAAGGGGCACTAGGTCTAGGAGTAGATACGCAGTATTTT	CASSEGALGLGVDTQYF
TRBV6-5	NA	TRBJ1-2	NA	TGTGCCAGCGGCCCGGGACAAGCTAACTATGGCTACACCTTC	CASGPGQANYGYTF
TRBV18	NA	TRBJ1-3	NA	TGTGCCAGCTCACCATATGAGGGCGCTTCCTCTGGAAACACCATATATTTT	CASSPYEGASSGNTIYF
TRBV11-2	TRBD1	TRBJ1-1	NA	TGTGCCAGCAGCCAGGGGGCGGGGAACACTGAAGCTTTCTTT	CASSQGAGNTEAFF
TRBV30	NA	TRBJ2-7	NA	TGTGCCTGGAAGGACCCCCTGGCCCTAGCCTTTGACAAAATGGGCTACGAGCAGTACTTC	CAWKDPLALAFDKMGYEQYF
TRBV25-1	NA	TRBJ1-1	NA	TGTGCCAGCAGAAACACCTTGCCCACTGAAGCTTTCTTT	CASRNTLPTEAFF
TRBV7-9	TRBD2	TRBJ2-2	once	TGTGCCAGGGGGACTAGCGCGAACACCGGGGAGCTGTTTTTT	CARGTSANTGELFF
TRBV7-9	NA	TRBJ2-6	NA	TGTGCCAGCAGCTTACAGGCAGCCGGGGCCAACGTCCTGACTTTC	CASSLQAAGANVLTF
TRBV11-2	NA	TRBJ2-5	once	TGTGCCAGCAGCTTGTCGGGGGTCCAAGAGACCCAGTACTTC	CASSLSGVQETQYF
TRBV7-2	TRBD2	TRBJ2-7	NA	TGTGCCAGCAGACAGACTAGCGGGATTACCTACGAGCAGTACTTC	CASRQTSGITYEQYF
TRBV5-4	NA	TRBJ1-3	NA	TGTGCCAGCAGCGTGGGCGGGGGAGGAAGTGGAGACACCATATATTTT	CASSVGGGGSGDTIYF
TRBV28	NA	TRBJ1-1	NA	TGTGCCAGCAGTCTAGTCCAACGGAACACTGAAGCTTTCTTT	CASSLVQRNTEAFF
TRBV2	NA	TRBJ2-5	NA	TGTGCCAGCAGCCGAGCGATCGAGACCCAGTACTTC	CASSRAIETQYF
TRBV19	NA	TRBJ2-1	NA	TGTGCCAGTAGTCCGGGATTCAATGAGCAGTTCTTC	CASSPGFNEQFF